The 10 T cell receptor beta chains below come from one sample, sequenced in a study of T cells in Graves' hyperthyroidism and ophthalmopathy. From RNA transcripts, TCR beta CDR3 regions were amplified. A set of HTBI primers served as the primers for a first-round RT-PCR of the TCR CDR3. TCRdb passed the multiplex PCR reads through MiXCR, listing each CDR3 protein once. This sample carries hundreds of thousands of distinct CDR3 sequences, less than 15% of them seen once, and the ten largest clones take roughly 10%. The source material was blood. The receptors come from a woman between 18 and 29 years old with Graves' hyperthyroidism.

Only a few counts were recorded for this clonotype. The J gene is TRBJ1-5, the V gene TRBV5-6; D is ambiguous. There are 16 residues in the CDR3. The germline V gene has CDR1 SGHDT and CDR2 YYEEEE. V gave up 1 base and J gave up 1 base, with 12 bases separating them. The CDR3 sequence is CASSLYYSGSNQPQHF. As DNA, the CDR3 is TGTGCCAGCAGCTTGTATTATTCTGGGAGCAATCAGCCCCAGCATTTT.

The table lists this clonotype with many counts. The chain carries TRBV7-2 and TRBJ2-7; D tentatively reads TRBD1 or TRBD2 (5 bases each). The CDR3 contains 17 residues. Per germline, CDR1 SGHTA and CDR2 FQGNSA. The V and J ends lost 2 bases and 4 bases respectively, with 21 bases between them. CDR3 in DNA: TGTGCCAGCAGCTTATTGCAGGGATGGAGGAGAGGGTACGAGCAGTACTTC. Residues: CASSLLQGWRRGYEQYF.

This clonotype was detected only a few times. The CDR3 loop reads CATSDGPRNEQFF. For the CDR3, the DNA is TGTGCCACCAGTGACGGACCGAGGAATGAGCAGTTCTTC. The chain joins TRBV24-1 to TRBJ2-1; D is uncertain. The CDR3 spans 13 residues. Germline lookup yields CDR1 KGHDR and CDR2 SFDVKD. Trimming stripped 4 bases from V and 7 bases from J, with 10 bases between.

In this sample, this clonotype turned up many times. The chain uses TRBV20-1 and TRBJ2-3; D gene uncertain. Trimming took 6 bases from V and 6 from J, leaving 22 bases between them. CDR3 length: 15 amino acids. Per the germline V gene, CDR1 is DFQATT and CDR2 is SNEGSKA (reference sequence). CDR3 nucleotides: TGCAGTGCACAGAGATCGGCCGTGAGGACGGATACGCAGTATTTT. Translation: CSAQRSAVRTDTQYF.

In its sample, this clonotype was seen a few times. The rearrangement links TRBV10-3 to TRBJ2-1; 8 nucleotides align to TRBD2. V shed 3 bases, J shed 5 bases, and the junction held 12 bases outside the gene matches. The CDR3 spans 17 residues. Germline V gene sequence: CDR1 ENHRY, CDR2 SYGVKD. The DNA for the CDR3 is TGTGCCATCAGTGATCGGGGGGGGGCAGGGTTCGACAATGAGCAGTTCTTC. This encodes CAISDRGGAGFDNEQFF.

V usage is TRBV7-9 and J usage is TRBJ2-1; D perhaps matches TRBD2 (5 bases). The length of the CDR3 is 14 residues. The germline V gene has CDR1 SEHNR and CDR2 FQNEAQ (reference sequence). V was shortened by 1 base and J by 7 bases, with 11 bases between the two germline ends. The CDR3 region is CASSLVRGRNEQFF. DNA for the CDR3: TGTGCCAGCAGCTTAGTCCGGGGTAGAAATGAGCAGTTCTTC.

At least ten counts were recorded for this clonotype. This sequence joins TRBV28 and TRBJ2-3; D perhaps matches TRBD2 (7 bases). The ends were cut back, 6 bases at V and 3 bases at J, with 16 bases in the middle. This CDR3 contains 15 residues. Looked up from germline, CDR1 is MDHEN and CDR2 is SYDVKM. CDR3 sequence: CASSPRGGATDTQYF. CDR3 bases: TGTGCCAGCAGCCCGAGGGGGGGGGCTACAGATACGCAGTATTTT.

At least ten counts were recorded for this clonotype. This chain connects TRBV6-1 to TRBJ1-2, with TRBD1 identical over 9 bases. This CDR3 region has 15 residues. From germline, CDR1 is MNHNS and CDR2 SASEGT. V gave up 3 bases and J gave up 7 bases; unmatched junction bases: 9. CDR3 sequence: CASSEGGTGSSGYTF. CDR3 bases: TGTGCCAGCAGTGAGGGTGGGACAGGGTCGAGTGGCTACACCTTC.

This chain joins TRBV20-1 and TRBJ2-4; 8 bases line up with TRBD2. V shed 7 bases, J shed 0 bases, and the junction held 11 bases outside the gene matches. In germline, CDR1 is DFQATT, CDR2 SNEGSKA (reference sequence). The length of the CDR3 is 16 residues. The CDR3 coding sequence is TGCAGTGTTGTAGCGGGACCTAGTCTAGCCAAAAACATTCAGTACTTC. Translated: CSVVAGPSLAKNIQYF.

Many counts were recorded for this clonotype. J is TRBJ1-1 and V is TRBV27; weak D call: TRBD1 (5 bases). V shed 3 bases and J shed 8 bases, with 13 bases lying between them. This CDR3 region has 13 residues. Germline V CDR1 and CDR2: MNHEY, SMNVEV (reference sequence). CDR3 DNA sequence: TGTGCCAGCAGTTTTGGGGGGGGGAGCGAAGCTTTCTTT. Its translation: CASSFGGGSEAFF.